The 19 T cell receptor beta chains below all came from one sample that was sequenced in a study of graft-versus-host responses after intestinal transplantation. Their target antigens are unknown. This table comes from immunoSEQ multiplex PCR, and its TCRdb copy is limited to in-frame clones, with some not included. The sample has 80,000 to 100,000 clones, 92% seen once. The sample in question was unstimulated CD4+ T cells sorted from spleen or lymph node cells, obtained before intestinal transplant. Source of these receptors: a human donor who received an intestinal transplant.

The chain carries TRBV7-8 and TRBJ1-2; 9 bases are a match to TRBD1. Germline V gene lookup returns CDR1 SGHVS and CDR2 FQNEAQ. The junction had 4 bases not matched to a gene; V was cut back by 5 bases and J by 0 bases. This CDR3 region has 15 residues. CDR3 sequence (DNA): TGTGCCAGCAGCCGACAGGGGGATTCTAACTATGGCTACACCTTC. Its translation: CASSRQGDSNYGYTF.

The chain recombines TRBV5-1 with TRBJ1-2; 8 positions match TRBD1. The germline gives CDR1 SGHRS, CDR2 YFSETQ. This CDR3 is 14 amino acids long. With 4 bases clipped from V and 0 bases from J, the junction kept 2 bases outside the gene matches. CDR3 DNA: TGCGCCAGCAGCCGGGGACAGGCTAACTATGGCTACACCTTC. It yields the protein CASSRGQANYGYTF.

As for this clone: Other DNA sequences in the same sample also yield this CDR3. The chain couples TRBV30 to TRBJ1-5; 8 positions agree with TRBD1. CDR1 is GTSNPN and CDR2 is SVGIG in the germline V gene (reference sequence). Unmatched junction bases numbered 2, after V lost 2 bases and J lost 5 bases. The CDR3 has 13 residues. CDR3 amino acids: CAWSQGADQPQHF. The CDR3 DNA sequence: TGTGCCTGGAGTCAGGGGGCAGATCAGCCCCAGCATTTT.

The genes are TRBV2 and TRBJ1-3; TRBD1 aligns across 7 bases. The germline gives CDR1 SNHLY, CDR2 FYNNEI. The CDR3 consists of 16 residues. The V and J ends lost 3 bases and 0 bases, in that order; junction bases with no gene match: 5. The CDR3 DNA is TGTGCCAGCAGTGAGTTCGGGACAGCCTCTGGAAACACCATATATTTT. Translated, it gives CASSEFGTASGNTIYF. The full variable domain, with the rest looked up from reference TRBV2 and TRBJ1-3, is EPEVTQTPSHQVTQMGQEVILRCVPISNHLYFYWYRQILGQKVEFLVSFYNNEISEKSEIFDDQFSVERPDGSNFTLKIRSTKLEDSAMYFCASSEFGTASGNTIYFGEGSWLTVV.

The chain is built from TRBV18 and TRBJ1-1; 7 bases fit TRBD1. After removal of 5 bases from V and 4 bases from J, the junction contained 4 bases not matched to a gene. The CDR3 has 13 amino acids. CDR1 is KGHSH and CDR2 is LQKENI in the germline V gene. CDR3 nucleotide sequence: TGTGCCAGCTCAACGACAGGGACCACTGAAGCTTTCTTT. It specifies CASSTTGTTEAFF.

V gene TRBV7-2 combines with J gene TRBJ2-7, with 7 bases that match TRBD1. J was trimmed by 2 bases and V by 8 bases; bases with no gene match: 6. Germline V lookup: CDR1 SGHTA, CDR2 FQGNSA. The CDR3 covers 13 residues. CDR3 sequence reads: CASSGQVTYEQYF. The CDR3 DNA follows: TGTGCCAGCTCTGGACAGGTCACCTACGAGCAGTACTTC.

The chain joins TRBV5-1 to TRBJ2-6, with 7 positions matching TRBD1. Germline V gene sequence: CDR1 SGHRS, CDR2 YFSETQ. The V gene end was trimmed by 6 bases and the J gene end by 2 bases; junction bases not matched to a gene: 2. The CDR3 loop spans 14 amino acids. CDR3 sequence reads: CASNDRAGANVLTF. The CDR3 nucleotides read TGCGCCAGCAACGACAGGGCTGGGGCCAACGTCCTGACTTTC.

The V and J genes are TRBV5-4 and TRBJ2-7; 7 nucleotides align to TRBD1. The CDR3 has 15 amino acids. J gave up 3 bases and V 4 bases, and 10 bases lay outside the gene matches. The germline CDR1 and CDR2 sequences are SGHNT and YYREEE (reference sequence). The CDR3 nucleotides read TGTGCCAGCAGCCCCCCGACAGGGACCCACTACGAGCAGTACTTC. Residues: CASSPPTGTHYEQYF.

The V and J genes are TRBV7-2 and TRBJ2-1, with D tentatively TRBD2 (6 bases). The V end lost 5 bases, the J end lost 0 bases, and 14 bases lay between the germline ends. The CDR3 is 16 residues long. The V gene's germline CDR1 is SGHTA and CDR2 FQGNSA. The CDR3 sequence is CASSPRDGSSYNEQFF. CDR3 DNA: TGTGCCAGCAGCCCCCGGGACGGGAGCTCCTACAATGAGCAGTTCTTC.

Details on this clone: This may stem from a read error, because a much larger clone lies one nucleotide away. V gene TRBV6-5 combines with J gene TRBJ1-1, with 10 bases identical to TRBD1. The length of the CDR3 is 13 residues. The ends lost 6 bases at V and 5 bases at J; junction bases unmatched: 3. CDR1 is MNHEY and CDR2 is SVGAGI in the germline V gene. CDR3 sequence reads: CASRWDRGTEAFF. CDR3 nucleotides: TGTGCCAGCAGATGGGACAGGGGAACTGAAGCTTTCTTT.

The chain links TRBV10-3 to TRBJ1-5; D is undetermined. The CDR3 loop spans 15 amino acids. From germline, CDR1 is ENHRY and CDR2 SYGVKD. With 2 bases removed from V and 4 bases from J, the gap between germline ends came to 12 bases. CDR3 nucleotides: TGTGCCATCAGTGAGGACAACCCAAAAAATCAGCCCCAGCATTTT. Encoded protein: CAISEDNPKNQPQHF.

The CDR3 here is CASSVDLAGGHYNEQFF. The CDR3 DNA sequence: TGTGCCAGCAGTGTCGATTTGGCGGGGGGGCACTACAATGAGCAGTTCTTC. V usage is TRBV6-1 and J usage is TRBJ2-1; 9 bases fit TRBD2. The CDR3 runs 17 residues. Germline CDR1 and CDR2: MNHNS and SASEGT. Trimming took 4 bases from V and 3 from J; bases not matched to a gene: 10.

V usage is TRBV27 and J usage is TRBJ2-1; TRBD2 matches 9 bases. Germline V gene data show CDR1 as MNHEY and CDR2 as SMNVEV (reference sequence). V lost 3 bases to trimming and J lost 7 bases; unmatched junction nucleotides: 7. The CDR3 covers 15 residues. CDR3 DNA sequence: TGTGCCAGCAGTTTTGGGGCTAGCGGGAAAAATGAGCAGTTCTTC. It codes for CASSFGASGKNEQFF.

CDR3 bases: TGCGCCAGCAGCCAAGTTAGCGGGGCATACAATGAGCAGTTCTTC. This gives the protein CASSQVSGAYNEQFF. The chain is built from TRBV4-3 and TRBJ2-1, with 8 bases fitting TRBD2. CDR1 and CDR2 (germline): LGHNA, YSLEER. The CDR3 runs to 15 residues. J lost 4 bases, V lost 1 base, and 3 bases had no gene match.

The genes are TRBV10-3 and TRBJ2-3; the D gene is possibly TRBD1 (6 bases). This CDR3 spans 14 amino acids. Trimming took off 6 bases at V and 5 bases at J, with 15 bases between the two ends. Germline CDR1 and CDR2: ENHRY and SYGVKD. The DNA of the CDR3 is TGTGCCATCAGGCGAACAGGGAAAGAAGATACGCAGTATTTT. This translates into CAIRRTGKEDTQYF.

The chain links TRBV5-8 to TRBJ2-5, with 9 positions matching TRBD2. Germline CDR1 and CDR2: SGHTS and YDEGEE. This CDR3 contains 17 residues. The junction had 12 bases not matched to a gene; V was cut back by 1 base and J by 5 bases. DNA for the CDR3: TGTGCCAGCAGCTTGAGTGCTAGCGGGGTTCCTCGGGAGACCCAGTACTTC. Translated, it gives CASSLSASGVPRETQYF.

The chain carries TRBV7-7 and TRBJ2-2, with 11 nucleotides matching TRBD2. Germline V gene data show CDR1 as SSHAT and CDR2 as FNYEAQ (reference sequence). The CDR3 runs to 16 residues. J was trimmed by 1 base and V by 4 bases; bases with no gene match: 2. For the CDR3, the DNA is TGTGCCAGCAGCTCGACTAGCGGGAAGAACACCGGGGAGCTGTTTTTT. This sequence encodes CASSSTSGKNTGELFF.

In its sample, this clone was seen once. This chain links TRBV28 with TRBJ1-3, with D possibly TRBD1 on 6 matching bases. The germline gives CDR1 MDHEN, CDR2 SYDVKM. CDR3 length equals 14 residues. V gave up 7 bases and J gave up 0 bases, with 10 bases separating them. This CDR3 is CASTPQGSGNTIYF. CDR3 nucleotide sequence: TGTGCCAGCACTCCACAGGGCTCTGGAAACACCATATATTTT. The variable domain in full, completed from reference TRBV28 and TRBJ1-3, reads DVKVTQSSRYLVKRTGEKVFLECVQDMDHENMFWYRQDPGLGLRLIYFSYDVKMKEKGDIPEGYSVSREKKERFSLILESASTNQTSMYLCASTPQGSGNTIYFGEGSWLTVV.

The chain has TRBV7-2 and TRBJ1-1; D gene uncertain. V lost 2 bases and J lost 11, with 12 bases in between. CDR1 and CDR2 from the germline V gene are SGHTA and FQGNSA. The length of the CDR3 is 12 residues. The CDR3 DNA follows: TGTGCCAGCAGCTTACTCGGTTTAGAGGCTTTCTTT. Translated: CASSLLGLEAFF.